The present T cell receptor (beta chain) was sequenced within a study of vaccination and CD4 T cells after COVID-19. As for the study in general: According to the study, participants were given two doses of BNT162b2 or mRNA-1273 vaccine.

Concerning this clonotype: Its antigen is currently unknown.

With 7 bases removed from V and 3 bases from J, the gap between germline ends came to 19 bases. This CDR3 region has 15 residues. The Oncomine TCR Beta short-read assay sequenced DNA from cultured CD4+ T cells. Investigators isolated genomic DNA from cultured CD4+ T cells. TCRdb called the PCR reads again in MiXCR, with one record for every CDR3 protein. The sample carries 9,500 to 10,000 distinct CDR3 sequences, approximately 37% recorded once. Treatment specified: approximately 11-day PBMC culture with coronavirus spike peptide pools or control peptides (ViraFEST assay). Using peptide pools, antigen-specific T cells were expanded in ViraFEST before TCRs were sequenced. Wells that each held around 2 million PBMCs were cultured with 9 to 10 IU/ml IL-2 and 7.5 to 10 ug/ml peptide pools.

This receptor was obtained from a human donor who had recovered from COVID-19. Sequencing was carried out using CD4+ T cells from blood, cultured in vitro. The chain carries TRBV12-3 or TRBV12-4 and TRBJ2-7; either TRBD1 or TRBD2 may supply D (5 bases each). The CDR3 reads CASIARDPPFYEQYF. CDR3 nucleotides: TGTGCCAGCATTGCCCGGGACCCCCCATTCTACGAGCAGTACTTC.